This TCR beta chain was captured in a study of blood T cell repertoires in COVID-19. Background on the study: From the United States, Italy and Spain came samples of acute and convalescent COVID-19. In each case, the material was cDNA or gDNA derived from T cells, B-cell-depleted T cells, or PBMCs.

In the authors' workflow: Amplification of reference gene primers was used by the study to estimate nucleated cell counts. Produced via immunoSEQ multiplex PCR; TCRdb's table is partial and in-frame only. V and J calls and clone size follow that table, whereas D and trimming were derived from the DNA. The data show tens of thousands of clones, 75% to 90% seen once. Germline V gives CDR1 LGHDT, CDR2 YNNKEL (reference sequence). The CDR3 is 14 amino acids. Trimming stripped 1 base from V and 4 bases from J, with 10 bases between. The clonotype originates from a human donor in a cohort sampled during active COVID-19. The chain recombines TRBV3-1 (or the pseudogene TRBV3-2) with TRBJ1-1, with D possibly being TRBD1 (6 bases). Sequenced input: peripheral blood. The CDR3 protein is CASSQGGRGTEAFF. The CDR3 nucleotides are TGTGCCAGCAGCCAAGGGGGCAGGGGCACTGAAGCTTTCTTT.